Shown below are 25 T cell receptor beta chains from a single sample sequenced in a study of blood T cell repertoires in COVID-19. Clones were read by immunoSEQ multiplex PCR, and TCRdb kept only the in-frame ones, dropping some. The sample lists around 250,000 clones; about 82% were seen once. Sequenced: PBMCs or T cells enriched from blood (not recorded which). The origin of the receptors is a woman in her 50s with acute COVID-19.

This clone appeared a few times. CDR3 nucleotides: TGTGCCAGCAGCTTAAGACCTAGCGGGGGCACAGATACGCAGTATTTT. Protein product: CASSLRPSGGTDTQYF. The rearrangement uses TRBV7-2 and TRBJ2-3, with 9 bases lining up with TRBD2. The length of the CDR3 is 16 residues. In germline, CDR1 is SGHTA, CDR2 FQGNSA. The V gene end was trimmed by 2 bases and the J gene end by 1 base; junction bases not matched to a gene: 4.

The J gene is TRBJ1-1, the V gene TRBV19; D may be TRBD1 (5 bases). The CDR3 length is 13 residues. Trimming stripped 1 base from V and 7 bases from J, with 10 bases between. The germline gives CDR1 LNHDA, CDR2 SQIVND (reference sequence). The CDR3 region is CASSIGGGGEAFF. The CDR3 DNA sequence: TGTGCCAGTAGTATAGGCGGGGGTGGTGAAGCTTTCTTT.

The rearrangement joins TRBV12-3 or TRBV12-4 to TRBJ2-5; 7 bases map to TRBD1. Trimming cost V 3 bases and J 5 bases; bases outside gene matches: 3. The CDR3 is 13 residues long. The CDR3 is CASSLQQGETQYF. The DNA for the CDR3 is TGTGCCAGCAGTTTGCAACAGGGGGAGACCCAGTACTTC.

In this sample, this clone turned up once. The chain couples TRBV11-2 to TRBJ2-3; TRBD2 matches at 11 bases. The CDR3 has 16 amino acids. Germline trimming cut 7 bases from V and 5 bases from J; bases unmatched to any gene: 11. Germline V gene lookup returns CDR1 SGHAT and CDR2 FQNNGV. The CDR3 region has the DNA TGTGCCAGCAAACTAGGTCTAGCGGGGGGCCGAGATACGCAGTATTTT. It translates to CASKLGLAGGRDTQYF.

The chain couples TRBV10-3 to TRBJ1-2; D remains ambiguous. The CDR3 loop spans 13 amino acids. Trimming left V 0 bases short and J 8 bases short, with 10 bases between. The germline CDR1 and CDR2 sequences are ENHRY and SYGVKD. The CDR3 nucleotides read TGTGCCATCAGTGAGTCTGGAGGGTCAGGCTACACCTTC. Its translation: CAISESGGSGYTF.

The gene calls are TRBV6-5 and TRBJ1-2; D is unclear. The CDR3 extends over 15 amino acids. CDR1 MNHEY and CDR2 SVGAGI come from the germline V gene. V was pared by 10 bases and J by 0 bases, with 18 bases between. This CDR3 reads CATRLQSVSNYGYTF. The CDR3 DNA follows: TGTGCCACCCGTCTCCAGTCCGTTTCTAACTATGGCTACACCTTC.

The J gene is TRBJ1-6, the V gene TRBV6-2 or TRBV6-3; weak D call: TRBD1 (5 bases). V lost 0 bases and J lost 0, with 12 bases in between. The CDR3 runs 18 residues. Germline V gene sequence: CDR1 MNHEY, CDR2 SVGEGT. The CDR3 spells CASSYSGLPSSYNSPLHF. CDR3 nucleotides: TGTGCCAGCAGTTACTCGGGACTTCCGAGCTCCTATAATTCACCCCTCCACTTT.

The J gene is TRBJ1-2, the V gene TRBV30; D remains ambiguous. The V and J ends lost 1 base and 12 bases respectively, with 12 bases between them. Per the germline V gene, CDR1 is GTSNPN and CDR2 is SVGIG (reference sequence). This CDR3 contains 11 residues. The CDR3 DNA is TGTGCCTGGAGTGCAGTGGCTTCTCACACCTTC. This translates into CAWSAVASHTF.

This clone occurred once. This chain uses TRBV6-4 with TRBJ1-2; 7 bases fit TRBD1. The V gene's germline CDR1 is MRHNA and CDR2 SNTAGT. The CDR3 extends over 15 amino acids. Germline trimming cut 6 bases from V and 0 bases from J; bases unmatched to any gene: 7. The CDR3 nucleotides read TGTGCCAGCAGGAGGGACAGCCTATCTAACTATGGCTACACCTTC. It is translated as CASRRDSLSNYGYTF.

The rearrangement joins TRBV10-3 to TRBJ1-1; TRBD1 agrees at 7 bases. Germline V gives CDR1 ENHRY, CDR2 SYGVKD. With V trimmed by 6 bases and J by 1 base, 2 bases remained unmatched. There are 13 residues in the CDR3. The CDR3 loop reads CAIRSGGNTEAFF. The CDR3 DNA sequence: TGTGCCATCAGATCAGGGGGGAACACTGAAGCTTTCTTT.

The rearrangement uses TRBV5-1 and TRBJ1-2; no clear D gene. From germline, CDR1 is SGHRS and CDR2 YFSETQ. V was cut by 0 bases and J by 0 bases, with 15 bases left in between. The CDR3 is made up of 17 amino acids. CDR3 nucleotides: TGCGCCAGCAGCTTGGCCGCGGGCAGGCCGACTAACTATGGCTACACCTTC. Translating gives CASSLAAGRPTNYGYTF.

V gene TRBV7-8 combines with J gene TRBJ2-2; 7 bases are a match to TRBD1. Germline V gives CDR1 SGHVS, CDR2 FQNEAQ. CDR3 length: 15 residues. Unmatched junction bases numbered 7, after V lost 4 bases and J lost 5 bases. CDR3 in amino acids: CASSYRGEQTGELFF. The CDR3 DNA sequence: TGTGCCAGCAGCTACAGGGGCGAGCAAACCGGGGAGCTGTTTTTT.

This CDR3 reads CASSLLIAGGSYNSPLHF. In nucleotides, the CDR3 is TGTGCCAGCAGCTTACTTATTGCAGGGGGCTCCTATAATTCACCCCTCCACTTT. The chain is built from TRBV7-2 and TRBJ1-6, with 7 bases matching TRBD1. The CDR3 covers 18 residues. V was clipped by 2 bases and J by 0 bases; unmatched bases: 7. Germline V gene sequence: CDR1 SGHTA, CDR2 FQGNSA.

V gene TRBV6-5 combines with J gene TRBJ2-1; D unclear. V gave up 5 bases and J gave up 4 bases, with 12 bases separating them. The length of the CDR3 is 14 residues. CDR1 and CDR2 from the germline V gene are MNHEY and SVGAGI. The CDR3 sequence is CASSPSLIYNEQFF. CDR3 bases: TGTGCCAGCAGTCCCTCCCTAATTTACAATGAGCAGTTCTTC.

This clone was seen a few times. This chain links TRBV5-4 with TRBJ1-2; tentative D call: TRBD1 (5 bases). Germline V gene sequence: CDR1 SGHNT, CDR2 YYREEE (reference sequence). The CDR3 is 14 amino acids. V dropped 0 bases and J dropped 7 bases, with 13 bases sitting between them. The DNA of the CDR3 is TGTGCCAGCAGCTTGGGTGCGGGGGAGGGTGGCTACACCTTC. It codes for CASSLGAGEGGYTF.

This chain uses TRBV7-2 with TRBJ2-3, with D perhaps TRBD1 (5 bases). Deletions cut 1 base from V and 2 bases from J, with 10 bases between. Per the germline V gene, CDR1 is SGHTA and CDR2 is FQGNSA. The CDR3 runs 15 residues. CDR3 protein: CASSLGGSHTDTQYF. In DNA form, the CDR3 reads TGTGCCAGCAGCTTAGGGGGCTCCCACACAGATACGCAGTATTTT. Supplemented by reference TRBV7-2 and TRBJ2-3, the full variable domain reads GAGVSQSPSNKVTEKGKDVELRCDPISGHTALYWYRQSLGQGLEFLIYFQGNSAPDKSGLPSDRFSAERTGGSVSTLTIQRTQQEDSAVYLCASSLGGSHTDTQYFGPGTRLTVL.

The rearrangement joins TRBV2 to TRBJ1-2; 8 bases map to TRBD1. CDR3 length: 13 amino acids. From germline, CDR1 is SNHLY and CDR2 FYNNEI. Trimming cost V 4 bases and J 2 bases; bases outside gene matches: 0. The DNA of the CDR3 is TGTGCCAGCAGTGGGACAGGGAACTATGGCTACACCTTC. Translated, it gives CASSGTGNYGYTF.

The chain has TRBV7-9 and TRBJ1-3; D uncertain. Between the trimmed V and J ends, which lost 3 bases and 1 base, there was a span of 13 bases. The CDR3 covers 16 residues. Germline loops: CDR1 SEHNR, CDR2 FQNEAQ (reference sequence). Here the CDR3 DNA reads TGTGCCAGCAGCTTCGGAGGTCTCGGTTCTGGAAACACCATATATTTT. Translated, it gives CASSFGGLGSGNTIYF.

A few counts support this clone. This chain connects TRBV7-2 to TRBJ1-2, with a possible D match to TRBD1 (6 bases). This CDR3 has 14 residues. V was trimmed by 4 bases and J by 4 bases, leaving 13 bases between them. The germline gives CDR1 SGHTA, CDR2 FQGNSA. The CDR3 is CASSYTGFGYGYTF. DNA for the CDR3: TGTGCCAGCAGCTATACAGGGTTCGGCTATGGCTACACCTTC.

CDR3 sequence (DNA): TGTGCCTGGGAAGCGGGGGGGCCCTCGGGGAATGAGCAGTTCTTC. As protein: CAWEAGGPSGNEQFF. V usage is TRBV30 and J usage is TRBJ2-1, with 10 bases identical to TRBD2. The CDR3 consists of 15 residues. Germline V gene data show CDR1 as GTSNPN and CDR2 as SVGIG (reference sequence). V lost 5 bases, J lost 7 bases, and 11 bases stayed unmatched.

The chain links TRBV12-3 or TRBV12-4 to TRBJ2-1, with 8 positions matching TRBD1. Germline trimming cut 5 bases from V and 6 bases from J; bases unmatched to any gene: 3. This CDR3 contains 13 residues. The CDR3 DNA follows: TGTGCCAGCAGTAGGACAGGGAGCAATGAGCAGTTCTTC. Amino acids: CASSRTGSNEQFF.

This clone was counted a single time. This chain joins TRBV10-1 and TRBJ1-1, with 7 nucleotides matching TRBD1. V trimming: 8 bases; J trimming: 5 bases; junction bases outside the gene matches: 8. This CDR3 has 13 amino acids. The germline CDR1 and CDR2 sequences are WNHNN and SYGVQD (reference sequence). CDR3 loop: CASGTGVGTEAFF. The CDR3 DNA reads TGCGCCAGCGGAACAGGGGTGGGGACTGAAGCTTTCTTT.

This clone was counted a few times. CDR3 amino acids: CASSGGPEAFF. DNA of the CDR3: TGTGCCAGTAGTGGAGGGCCTGAAGCTTTCTTT. The gene calls are TRBV19 and TRBJ1-1; D is unclear. This CDR3 is 11 amino acids long. Trimming took off 5 bases at V and 6 bases at J, with 7 bases between the two ends. Germline loops: CDR1 LNHDA, CDR2 SQIVND (reference sequence).

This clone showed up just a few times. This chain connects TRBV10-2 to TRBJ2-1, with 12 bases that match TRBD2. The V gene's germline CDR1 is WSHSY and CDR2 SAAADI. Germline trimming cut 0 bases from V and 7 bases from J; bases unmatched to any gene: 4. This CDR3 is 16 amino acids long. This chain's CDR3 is CASSESGGTSGNEQFF. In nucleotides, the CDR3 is TGCGCCAGCAGTGAGTCGGGGGGGACTAGCGGGAATGAGCAGTTCTTC.

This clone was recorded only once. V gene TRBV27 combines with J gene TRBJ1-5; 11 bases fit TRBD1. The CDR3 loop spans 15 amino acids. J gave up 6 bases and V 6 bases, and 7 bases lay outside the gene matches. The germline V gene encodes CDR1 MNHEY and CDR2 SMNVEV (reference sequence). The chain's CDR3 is CASRPGQGVFQPQHF. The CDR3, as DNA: TGTGCCAGCAGGCCGGGACAGGGGGTTTTTCAGCCCCAGCATTTT.